The 5 T cell receptor beta chains in this list originate from one sample, sequenced in a study of shared clonotypes between healthy human individuals. Sequenced by immunoSEQ multiplex PCR; TCRdb stores in-frame clones only, minus some. The table lists 850,000 to 1,100,000 clones, approximately 77% of them singletons. Sequenced input: memory CD4+ T cells from PBMCs. Subset described: CD45RA-negative fraction. The receptors derive from a man younger than 35 in good health. Some clones in this sample may be carry-over from other donors' samples.

The chain uses TRBV5-1 and TRBJ2-1; 9 positions agree with TRBD2. Germline CDR1 and CDR2: SGHRS and YFSETQ. J gave up 9 bases and V 4 bases, and 8 bases lay outside the gene matches. The CDR3 has 14 amino acids. CDR3 nucleotides: TGCGCCAGCAGCCTGGCTATAGCGGGAGTTGAGCAGTTCTTC. This encodes CASSLAIAGVEQFF.

V usage is TRBV11-2 and J usage is TRBJ2-3; TRBD2 might be the D (6 bases). Between the trimmed V and J ends, which lost 0 bases and 4 bases, there was a span of 8 bases. Germline CDR1 and CDR2: SGHAT and FQNNGV. CDR3 length equals 14 residues. CDR3 sequence: CASSLEASADTQYF. Written as DNA, the CDR3 is TGTGCCAGCAGCTTAGAGGCTAGCGCAGATACGCAGTATTTT. Full variable domain (remainder filled in from reference TRBV11-2 and TRBJ2-3): EAGVAQSPRYKIIEKRQSVAFWCNPISGHATLYWYQQILGQGPKLLIQFQNNGVVDDSQLPKDRFSAERLKGVDSTLKIQPAKLEDSAVYLCASSLEASADTQYFGPGTRLTVL.

V gene TRBV18 combines with J gene TRBJ1-4, with D maybe TRBD1 (5 bases). This CDR3 has 15 residues. The germline V and J ends were trimmed by 3 bases and 0 bases, with 8 bases remaining between them. CDR1 is KGHSH and CDR2 is LQKENI in the germline V gene. The CDR3 nucleotides read TGTGCCAGCTCACCCGGGGCCGCAACTAATGAAAAACTGTTTTTT. Its protein product is CASSPGAATNEKLFF.

This clone was detected a few times. This sequence joins TRBV27 and TRBJ2-2, with D possibly being TRBD2 (5 bases). V lost 8 bases and J 5 bases, leaving 18 bases between the germline ends. CDR1 is MNHEY, CDR2 SMNVEV, per germline (reference sequence). There are 15 residues in the CDR3. The CDR3 protein is CASLGRGYRTGELFF. For the CDR3, the DNA is TGTGCCAGCCTCGGACGGGGATATAGGACCGGGGAGCTGTTTTTT.

V and J are TRBV2 and TRBJ2-7; D might be TRBD2 (6 bases). Germline CDR1 reads SNHLY; CDR2 reads FYNNEI. Trimming took off 6 bases at V and 4 bases at J, with 16 bases between the two ends. This CDR3 has 14 amino acids. The CDR3: CASSPSGEIYEQYF. Here the CDR3 DNA reads TGTGCCAGCAGCCCGTCGGGGGAAATTTACGAGCAGTACTTC.